These 12 T cell receptor beta chains share one sample of origin, sequenced in a study of CD8 T cells in Susac syndrome. The RNA input was roughly 0.5 to 1 ug, and it was reverse transcribed with random hexamers. TCRdb fed the immunoSEQ multiplex PCR reads into MiXCR, producing one record per CDR3 protein. This sample has over 100,000 distinct CDR3 sequences; 85% to 95% occur once, and the top ten carry roughly 0.12%. Sequenced sample: CD8+ T cells from PBMCs. These receptors were obtained from a human donor in good health.

The chain employs TRBV20-1 and TRBJ1-2; the D gene is possibly TRBD1 (6 bases). Trimming removed 3 bases at V and 7 bases at J, with 15 bases between. The length of the CDR3 is 13 residues. CDR1 is DFQATT, CDR2 SNEGSKA, per germline (reference sequence). CDR3 in amino acids: CSASEGGFGGYTF. DNA for the CDR3: TGCAGTGCTAGTGAGGGGGGATTCGGTGGCTACACCTTC.

The genes are TRBV19 and TRBJ1-1; a weak D match, TRBD1 (6 bases). Per germline, CDR1 LNHDA and CDR2 SQIVND (reference sequence). The CDR3 length is 15 residues. The germline V and J ends were trimmed by 5 bases and 2 bases, with 15 bases remaining between them. The CDR3 protein is CASSFRTEINTEAFF. In DNA, the CDR3 is TGTGCCAGTAGTTTCCGGACAGAGATAAACACTGAAGCTTTCTTT.

The chain uses TRBV29-1 and TRBJ2-7, with unresolved D. The CDR3 runs 13 residues. CDR1 SQVTM and CDR2 ANQGSEA come from the germline V gene. V was trimmed by 0 bases and J by 1 base, leaving 7 bases between them. The DNA for the CDR3 is TGCAGCGTTGAAGATCATGATTCCTACGAGCAGTACTTC. This gives the protein CSVEDHDSYEQYF.

This chain links TRBV3-1 with TRBJ1-1; 10 nucleotides align to TRBD1. Trimming at V came to 0 bases and at J to 0 bases, leaving 7 bases not matched to a gene. This CDR3 has 18 amino acids. Germline V gene lookup returns CDR1 LGHDT and CDR2 YNNKEL (reference sequence). The CDR3 DNA is TGTGCCAGCAGCCAAGACCTGGACAGGGGGAATTTGAACACTGAAGCTTTCTTT. Translating it yields CASSQDLDRGNLNTEAFF.

The rearrangement joins TRBV7-9 to TRBJ2-7; D unclear. Germline-derived CDR1 and CDR2 are SEHNR and FQNEAQ (reference sequence). V shed 1 base and J shed 1 base, with 11 bases lying between them. The CDR3 covers 15 residues. The CDR3 region is CASSLGQTLSYEQYF. The DNA for the CDR3 is TGTGCCAGCAGCTTAGGGCAGACACTATCCTACGAGCAGTACTTC.

CDR3 in amino acids: CATSDFGTAEQFF. CDR3 in DNA: TGTGCCACCAGTGATTTCGGGACAGCTGAGCAGTTCTTC. The chain recombines TRBV24-1 with TRBJ2-1; 7 bases align to TRBD1. The V gene end was trimmed by 1 base and the J gene end by 9 bases; junction bases not matched to a gene: 2. The CDR3 has 13 residues. The germline gives CDR1 KGHDR, CDR2 SFDVKD.

This chain uses TRBV27 with TRBJ2-1; 8 bases match TRBD1. Looked up from germline, CDR1 is MNHEY and CDR2 is SMNVEV (reference sequence). This CDR3 contains 13 residues. Unmatched junction bases numbered 7, after V lost 10 bases and J lost 5 bases. The CDR3 sequence: CATGTGHNNEQFF. The CDR3 DNA reads as TGTGCCACCGGGACAGGACACAACAATGAGCAGTTCTTC.

The rearrangement links TRBV12-3 or TRBV12-4 to TRBJ2-3; D ambiguous. V shed 7 bases and J shed 6 bases, with 11 bases lying between them. The CDR3 runs 12 residues. CDR3 DNA sequence: TGTGCCAGCACCCGCTTGAGGGATACGCAGTATTTT. It specifies CASTRLRDTQYF.

V gene TRBV6-1 combines with J gene TRBJ2-3, with TRBD1 as a possible D gene (5 bases). Looked up from germline, CDR1 is MNHNS and CDR2 is SASEGT. The CDR3 is 15 amino acids. Trimming removed 7 bases from V and 0 bases from J, with 14 bases in between. The CDR3 is CASTVDRVSTDTQYF. In DNA, the CDR3 is TGTGCCAGCACCGTTGACAGAGTGAGCACAGATACGCAGTATTTT.

This chain connects TRBV29-1 to TRBJ2-1; TRBD1 might be the D (6 bases). CDR1 and CDR2 (germline): SQVTM, ANQGSEA. V lost 8 bases, J lost 0 bases, and 17 bases lay in between. The CDR3 runs 15 residues. In nucleotides, the CDR3 is TGCAGCTTCGAAGGGGGTGTTAGCTCCTACAATGAGCAGTTCTTC. Translation gives CSFEGGVSSYNEQFF.

The rearrangement links TRBV7-9 to TRBJ2-5; D unresolved. This CDR3 has 13 residues. V was pared by 5 bases and J by 1 base, with 8 bases between. In germline, CDR1 is SEHNR, CDR2 FQNEAQ (reference sequence). The CDR3 DNA reads as TGTGCCAGCAGCCCACAGCCCCAAGAGACCCAGTACTTC. This translates into CASSPQPQETQYF.

The chain joins TRBV29-1 to TRBJ1-1; 7 nucleotides agree with TRBD1. The CDR3 extends over 14 amino acids. J was trimmed by 3 bases and V by 0 bases; bases with no gene match: 4. Germline V gene lookup returns CDR1 SQVTM and CDR2 ANQGSEA. The CDR3 spells CSVEDYRGDTEAFF. DNA for the CDR3: TGCAGCGTTGAAGACTACAGGGGCGACACTGAAGCTTTCTTT. Variable domain in full (rest from reference TRBV29-1 and TRBJ1-1): SAVISQKPSRDICQRGTSLTIQCQVDSQVTMMFWYRQQPGQSLTLIATANQGSEATYESGFVIDKFPISRPNLTFSTLTVSNMSPEDSSIYLCSVEDYRGDTEAFFGQGTRLTVV.